A selection of T cell receptor beta chains follows, all from one sample in a study of beta chain features in type 1 diabetes. Repertoires were generated with immunoSEQ multiplex PCR, while TCRdb's copy carries only in-frame clones and drops some. The sample contains about 160,000 clones, roughly 9% of which appear only once. The sequenced sample consisted of central memory CD4+ T cells from blood. These receptors all stem from a woman in her 30s with type 1 diabetes. Each CDR3 is given with its conserved first and last residue. A D gene is named only where the DNA matches it firmly. Only some rows state a clone size, as once, few, many or a class for expanded clones.

j_call	v_call	clone_size	d_call	cdr3_nt	cdr3_aa
TRBJ2-7	TRBV4-2	few	-	TGTGCCAGCAGCCAAGAGGAGGGGAGCTACGAGCAGTACTTC	CASSQEEGSYEQYF
TRBJ1-4	TRBV7-3	few	TRBD1	TGTGCCAGCAGCCCGTCCGGGACAGGGTTTGAAAAACTGTTTTTT	CASSPSGTGFEKLFF
TRBJ2-5	TRBV19	few	-	TGTGCCAGTAGTATTAGTCGGGGAAAGGAGACCCAGTACTTC	CASSISRGKETQYF
TRBJ2-3	TRBV27	few	-	TGTGCCAGCCGGCGGCTCACAGATACGCAGTATTTT	CASRRLTDTQYF
TRBJ2-3	TRBV29-1	medium-sized	TRBD1	TGCAGCGTGGGCGGGACAGGGGTGTCAGATACGCAGTATTTT	CSVGGTGVSDTQYF
TRBJ2-2	TRBV5-4	-	TRBD1	TGTGCCAGCAGTATCGACAGGGCGAACACCGGGGAGCTGTTTTTT	CASSIDRANTGELFF
TRBJ1-1	TRBV7-3	few	-	TGTGCCAGCAGCTTAACGTCTACAGGCGAAGCTTTCTTT	CASSLTSTGEAFF
TRBJ2-5	TRBV7-6	-	-	TGTGCCAGCAGCTTACCACTAGGGTACCAAGAGACCCAGTACTTC	CASSLPLGYQETQYF
TRBJ1-2	TRBV2	-	-	TGTGCCAGCAGTATAAGGACAGAGAGCTATGGCTACACCTTC	CASSIRTESYGYTF
TRBJ2-1	TRBV12-5	-	TRBD2	TGTGCTAGTGGTTCAGCCCCTCGCGGGAGCTACAATGAGCAGTTCTTC	CASGSAPRGSYNEQFF
TRBJ2-1	TRBV11-2	-	TRBD2	TGTGCCAGCAGGGCCGGCCTAGCGGGAGACCATGAGCAGTTCTTC	CASRAGLAGDHEQFF
TRBJ1-1	TRBV29-1	-	-	TGCAGCCCTCTTGGCCTCTCTGAAGCTTTCTTT	CSPLGLSEAFF